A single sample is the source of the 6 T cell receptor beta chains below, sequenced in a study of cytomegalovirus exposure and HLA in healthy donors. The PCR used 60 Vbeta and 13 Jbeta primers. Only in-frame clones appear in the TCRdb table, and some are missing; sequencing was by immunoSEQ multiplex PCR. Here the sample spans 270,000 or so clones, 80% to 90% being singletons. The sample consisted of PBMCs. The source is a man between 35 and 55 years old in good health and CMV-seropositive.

The DNA of the CDR3 is TGTGCCAGCAGTACCTCCTATTGGGGCAACTATGGCTACACCTTC. Its translation is CASSTSYWGNYGYTF. The chain links TRBV27 to TRBJ1-2; perhaps TRBD1 as D (5 bases). Germline V gene sequence: CDR1 MNHEY, CDR2 SMNVEV (reference sequence). This CDR3 has 15 amino acids. Trimming removed 5 bases at V and 2 bases at J, with 15 bases between.

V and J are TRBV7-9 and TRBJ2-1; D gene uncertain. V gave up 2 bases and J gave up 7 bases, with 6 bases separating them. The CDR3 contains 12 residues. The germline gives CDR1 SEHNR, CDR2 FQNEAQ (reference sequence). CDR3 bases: TGTGCCAGCAGCTTAACAGTGAATGAGCAGTTCTTC. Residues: CASSLTVNEQFF.

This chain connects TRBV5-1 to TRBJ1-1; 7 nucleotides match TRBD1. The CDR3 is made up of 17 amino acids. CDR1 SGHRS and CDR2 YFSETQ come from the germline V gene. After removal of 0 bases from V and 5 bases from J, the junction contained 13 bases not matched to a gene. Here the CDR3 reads CASSLGDSRGPRTEAFF. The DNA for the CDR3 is TGCGCCAGCAGCTTGGGGGACAGTAGAGGCCCCAGGACTGAAGCTTTCTTT.

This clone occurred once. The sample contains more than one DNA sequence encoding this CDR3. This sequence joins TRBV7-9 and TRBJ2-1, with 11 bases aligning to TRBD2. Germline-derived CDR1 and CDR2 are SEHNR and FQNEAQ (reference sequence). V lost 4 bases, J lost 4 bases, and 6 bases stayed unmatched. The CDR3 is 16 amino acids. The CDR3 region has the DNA TGTGCCAGCAGCTCACGGACTAGCGGGTCTTACAATGAGCAGTTCTTC. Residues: CASSSRTSGSYNEQFF.

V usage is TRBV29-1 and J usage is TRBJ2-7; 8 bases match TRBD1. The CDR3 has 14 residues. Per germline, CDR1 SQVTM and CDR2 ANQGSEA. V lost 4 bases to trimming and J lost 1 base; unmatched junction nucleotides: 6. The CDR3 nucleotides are TGCAGCGTTGTCCGCAGGGGGCATTCCTACGAGCAGTACTTC. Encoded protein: CSVVRRGHSYEQYF.

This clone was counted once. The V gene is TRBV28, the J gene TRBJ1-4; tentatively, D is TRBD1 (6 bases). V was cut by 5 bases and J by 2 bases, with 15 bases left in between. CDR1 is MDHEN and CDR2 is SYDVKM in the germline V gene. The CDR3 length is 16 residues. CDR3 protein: CASSSPKGDTNEKLFF. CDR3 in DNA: TGTGCCAGCAGTAGCCCCAAGGGGGATACTAATGAAAAACTGTTTTTT.